The TCR beta chain described here comes from a study of regulatory T cells in long-lasting Graves disease. Time point noted: newly diagnosed GD, antithyroid drugs for less than 3 months. PBMC RNA served as the TCR library source. The CDR3 contains 15 residues. Germline assignment: CDR1 LNHDA and CDR2 SQIVND (reference sequence). V gave up 7 bases and J gave up 1 base, with 16 bases separating them. Construction of TCR beta libraries relied on iRepertoire HTBI primers and on Arm-PCR targeting CDR3 regions. TCRdb analysed the multiplex PCR reads with MiXCR anew, one entry per CDR3 protein. The sample includes approximately 540,000 distinct CDR3 sequences, approximately 12% of them seen just once. This sample was shared with a second study, whose subject was T cells in Graves' hyperthyroidism and ophthalmopathy. That source reports: The diagnoses drew upon clinical symptoms, serum thyroxine and TRAb, thyroid ultrasound and orbital computed tomography.

The sample consisted of peripheral blood mononuclear cells (PBMCs), taken at new diagnosis, from a patient treated with antithyroid drugs. The chain carries TRBV19 and TRBJ1-1; unclear D gene. The origin of this receptor is a woman aged 25 to 39 with Graves disease. The CDR3 DNA is TGTGCCAGTACCAGTGATTGGGCGTCGAACACTGAAGCTTTCTTT. Protein product: CASTSDWASNTEAFF.